A few counts support the clone carrying this T cell receptor beta chain. Its antigen is unidentified. The source of the sample is a study of T cells in Graves' hyperthyroidism and ophthalmopathy. Study as a whole: Once the initial diagnosis was made, peripheral blood was obtained before any treatment.

Study findings and constraints: Within blood appeared most thyroid clonotypes that had expanded above 0.001.

V lost 0 bases and J lost 4; bases outside the gene matches: 12. The CDR3 has 19 amino acids. Germline lookup yields CDR1 SGHRS and CDR2 YFSETQ. The study defined stable Graves' hyperthyroidism as no ophthalmopathy progression within 18 months. PBMCs were collected from an approximately 10 ml volume of fresh peripheral blood. Amplification of TCR beta CDR3 regions was performed using RNA transcripts as template. First-round RT-PCR of the TCR CDR3 relied on the HTBI primer set. A single record per CDR3 protein comes from TCRdb applying MiXCR to the multiplex PCR reads. This sample has approximately 590,000 distinct CDR3 sequences, with 15% to 18% found just once.

The clonotype originates from a woman aged 25 to 39 with Graves' hyperthyroidism. Input material: blood. V is TRBV5-1 and J is TRBJ2-3; 12 bases line up with TRBD2. The CDR3 bases are TGCGCCAGCAGCTTGGGGCTAGCGGGAGGGCCGGGTCTTCCAGATACGCAGTATTTT. This sequence encodes CASSLGLAGGPGLPDTQYF.